One sample yielded the 23 T cell receptor beta chains listed below, sequenced in a study of cytomegalovirus exposure and HLA in healthy donors. PCR amplification relied on 60 Vbeta primers (plus 13 Jbeta primers). Sequencing used immunoSEQ multiplex PCR; TCRdb keeps in-frame clones, though not all of them. The repertoire holds some 140,000 clones, with roughly 80% as singletons. The sample comprised PBMCs. Every receptor here comes from a woman aged 40 to 50 in good health and CMV-seronegative.

This chain links TRBV20-1 with TRBJ2-5; D might be TRBD1 (6 bases). Germline CDR1 DFQATT, CDR2 SNEGSKA (reference sequence). V lost 7 bases to trimming and J lost 9 bases, with 15 bases between them. This CDR3 contains 11 residues. CDR3: CSGDLGASQYF. As DNA, the CDR3 is TGCAGTGGAGATTTGGGGGCCTCCCAGTACTTC.

The V and J genes are TRBV28 and TRBJ1-1, with 11 bases fitting TRBD1. Germline CDR1 MDHEN, CDR2 SYDVKM. V was clipped by 7 bases and J by 1 base; unmatched bases: 8. The CDR3 contains 16 residues. The CDR3, as DNA: TGTGCCAGCACCAATCCGGGACAGGGGGGGAACACTGAAGCTTTCTTT. This translates into CASTNPGQGGNTEAFF.

J is TRBJ2-2 and V is TRBV6-5, with 8 bases identical to TRBD1. Germline trimming cut 4 bases from V and 3 bases from J; bases unmatched to any gene: 4. Germline loops: CDR1 MNHEY, CDR2 SVGAGI. CDR3 length: 15 residues. In DNA, the CDR3 is TGTGCCAGCAGTTCCACAGGGGGTTACACCGGGGAGCTGTTTTTT. It encodes CASSSTGGYTGELFF.

This chain joins TRBV10-3 and TRBJ2-7; 10 positions agree with TRBD2. The junction had 4 bases not matched to a gene; V was cut back by 0 bases and J by 2 bases. This CDR3 region has 16 residues. Looked up from germline, CDR1 is ENHRY and CDR2 is SYGVKD. CDR3 protein: CAISESRLAGTYEQYF. The DNA of the CDR3 is TGTGCCATCAGTGAGTCCCGACTAGCGGGTACCTACGAGCAGTACTTC.

The chain is built from TRBV19 and TRBJ2-3, with 11 bases that match TRBD2. CDR3 length equals 17 residues. Germline V gene data show CDR1 as LNHDA and CDR2 as SQIVND (reference sequence). V lost 5 bases, J lost 6 bases, and 13 bases stayed unmatched. The CDR3 DNA reads TGTGCCAGTAGTCGTAATAGTTTAGCGGGAGGGCGGGATACGCAGTATTTT. Encoded protein: CASSRNSLAGGRDTQYF.

This chain links TRBV7-2 with TRBJ2-1, with 7 bases lining up with TRBD1. Germline assignment: CDR1 SGHTA and CDR2 FQGNSA. CDR3 size: 15 residues. The V gene end was trimmed by 2 bases and the J gene end by 12 bases; junction bases not matched to a gene: 13. CDR3 in DNA: TGTGCCAGCAGCTTAACCGCTGACAGGGAATCAGGGCAGTTCTTC. It encodes CASSLTADRESGQFF.

This CDR3 is CASSPLGQGETQYF. Here the CDR3 DNA reads TGTGCCAGCTCCCCCTTAGGACAGGGAGAGACCCAGTACTTC. The rearrangement joins TRBV18 to TRBJ2-5; 8 nucleotides line up with TRBD1. Germline lookup yields CDR1 KGHSH and CDR2 LQKENI. This CDR3 region has 14 residues. The junction had 7 bases not matched to a gene; V was cut back by 6 bases and J by 4 bases. Full variable domain (rest looked up from reference TRBV18 and TRBJ2-5): NAGVMQNPRHLVRRRGQEARLRCSPMKGHSHVYWYRQLPEEGLKFMVYLQKENIIDESGMPKERFSAEFPKEGPSILRIQQVVRGDSAAYFCASSPLGQGETQYFGPGTRLLVL.

Concerning this clone: The same CDR3 arises from other DNA sequences in this sample as well. The rearrangement joins TRBV7-2 to TRBJ1-5; perhaps TRBD1 as D (5 bases). V lost 3 bases to trimming and J lost 5 bases, with 8 bases between them. The CDR3 sequence is 13 residues long. The germline gives CDR1 SGHTA, CDR2 FQGNSA. The CDR3 DNA follows: TGTGCCAGCAGCTTGGGGGGGGATCAGCCCCAGCATTTT. It encodes CASSLGGDQPQHF.

As for this clone: A junction boundary mismatches the germline segment, possibly from a read error. The chain is built from TRBV11-3 and TRBJ1-2; 8 bases are a match to TRBD1. This CDR3 spans 13 amino acids. The germline V gene has CDR1 SGHNT and CDR2 YENEEA. The CDR3 coding sequence is TGTGCCAGCAGCTTTTCGACAGGGGAGACCAAACACTTC. Amino acids: CASSFSTGETKHF.

The gene calls are TRBV29-1 and TRBJ2-1; 7 bases line up with TRBD2. Per germline, CDR1 SQVTM and CDR2 ANQGSEA. V shed 4 bases and J 1 base; nucleotides not matched to a gene: 7. The CDR3 extends over 15 amino acids. The CDR3 DNA reads TGCAGCGTTGTGGGCGGGAGTTGGTCCTACAATGAGCAGTTCTTC. It is translated as CSVVGGSWSYNEQFF.

The chain is built from TRBV5-6 and TRBJ2-1; tentatively, D is TRBD2 (6 bases). Trimming took 5 bases from V and 15 from J, leaving 18 bases between them. This CDR3 spans 12 amino acids. Germline assignment: CDR1 SGHDT and CDR2 YYEEEE. The CDR3 DNA reads TGTGCCAGCAGTCCGTCCCACGGGAGAGGGTTCTTC. As protein: CASSPSHGRGFF.

V gene TRBV11-2 combines with J gene TRBJ1-4; D call uncertain. This CDR3 region has 13 residues. CDR1 is SGHAT and CDR2 is FQNNGV in the germline V gene. V was cut by 2 bases and J by 7 bases, with 8 bases left in between. The CDR3 reads CASSLSEGEKLFF. DNA of the CDR3: TGTGCCAGCAGCTTATCCGAGGGTGAAAAACTGTTTTTT.

The V gene is TRBV6-5, the J gene TRBJ1-2; the D gene is possibly TRBD1 (6 bases). V was pared by 5 bases and J by 1 base, with 14 bases between. Germline assignment: CDR1 MNHEY and CDR2 SVGAGI. This CDR3 spans 15 amino acids. The CDR3 region is CASSPGQIVNYGYTF. CDR3 DNA sequence: TGTGCCAGCAGTCCTGGACAGATCGTTAACTATGGCTACACCTTC.

The rearrangement links TRBV19 to TRBJ1-1, with 10 bases identical to TRBD1. The V segment lost 4 bases and the J segment 2 bases; nucleotides outside the gene matches: 19. This CDR3 has 20 residues. Germline V gene data show CDR1 as LNHDA and CDR2 as SQIVND (reference sequence). In nucleotides, the CDR3 is TGTGCCAGTAGTACCTCCCCCTTTCCGGGACAGGGGTTCTTTAACACTGAAGCTTTCTTT. Its translation is CASSTSPFPGQGFFNTEAFF. Complete variable domain (other parts from reference TRBV19 and TRBJ1-1): DGGITQSPKYLFRKEGQNVTLSCEQNLNHDAMYWYRQDPGQGLRLIYYSQIVNDFQKGDIAEGYSVSREKKESFPLTVTSAQKNPTAFYLCASSTSPFPGQGFFNTEAFFGQGTRLTVV.

The chain couples TRBV4-1 to TRBJ1-1, with 7 bases that match TRBD1. This CDR3 region has 15 residues. Germline V gene lookup returns CDR1 MGHRA and CDR2 YSYEKL. V lost 1 base, J lost 2 bases, and 4 bases stayed unmatched. The CDR3, as DNA: TGCGCCAGCAGCCAAGGACAGGGTGTAAACACTGAAGCTTTCTTT. Its protein is CASSQGQGVNTEAFF.

This clone occurred a few times. In DNA, the CDR3 is TGTGCCAGCAGCTTCCTCCCTAGCGCGGACTCCTACAATGAGCAGTTCTTC. Residues: CASSFLPSADSYNEQFF. The chain links TRBV7-2 to TRBJ2-1, with D maybe TRBD2 (6 bases). CDR3 length: 17 amino acids. The V and J ends lost 3 bases and 0 bases respectively, with 15 bases between them. Per germline, CDR1 SGHTA and CDR2 FQGNSA.

This clone has more than one count but fewer than ten. A read error may produce the germline difference seen at one junction end. The chain has TRBV7-7 and TRBJ2-2; 10 bases are shared with TRBD2. This CDR3 region has 17 residues. CDR1 SSHAT and CDR2 FNYEAQ come from the germline V gene (reference sequence). The CDR3 sequence: CASSDPAGGPSTGELFF. The CDR3 bases are TGTGCTAGCAGCGACCCAGCGGGGGGGCCGAGTACCGGGGAGCTGTTTTTT.

The chain couples TRBV6-6 to TRBJ2-3; possibly TRBD2 for D (6 bases). Trimming cost V 6 bases and J 3 bases, with 16 bases left between them. The CDR3 spans 15 residues. Looked up from germline, CDR1 is MNHNY and CDR2 is SVGAGI (reference sequence). CDR3 nucleotides: TGTGCCAGCAGACTCGGGACTCTCCAGACAGATACGCAGTATTTT. Protein sequence: CASRLGTLQTDTQYF.

This chain connects TRBV27 to TRBJ1-5; tentatively, D is TRBD1 (5 bases). The CDR3 sequence is 16 residues long. Trimming took 3 bases from V and 3 from J, leaving 15 bases between them. Germline V gene sequence: CDR1 MNHEY, CDR2 SMNVEV (reference sequence). As DNA, the CDR3 is TGTGCCAGCAGTTTGAGGGGAGGTAGCGTCAATCAGCCCCAGCATTTT. Translation: CASSLRGGSVNQPQHF.

This sequence joins TRBV6-5 and TRBJ2-7, with 7 bases matching TRBD2. CDR1 is MNHEY and CDR2 is SVGAGI in the germline V gene. The CDR3 loop spans 14 amino acids. J gave up 2 bases and V 5 bases, and 6 bases lay outside the gene matches. The CDR3 reads CASSRGTSAYEQYF. The CDR3 coding sequence is TGTGCCAGCAGTCGGGGAACTAGCGCCTACGAGCAGTACTTC.

CDR3 sequence reads: CASRPDRGLNGYTF. The DNA for the CDR3 is TGTGCCAGCAGACCGGACAGGGGTTTAAATGGCTACACCTTC. V is TRBV6-4 and J is TRBJ1-2; 9 nucleotides match TRBD1. The CDR3 runs 14 residues. Germline trimming cut 6 bases from V and 6 bases from J; bases unmatched to any gene: 8. The V gene's germline CDR1 is MRHNA and CDR2 SNTAGT.

The gene calls are TRBV18 and TRBJ2-5; D call uncertain. Trimming took off 2 bases at V and 2 bases at J, with 9 bases between the two ends. From germline, CDR1 is KGHSH and CDR2 LQKENI. The CDR3 runs 14 residues. CDR3 sequence reads: CASSPKTMQETQYF. In nucleotides, the CDR3 is TGTGCCAGCTCACCAAAGACAATGCAAGAGACCCAGTACTTC.

The chain recombines TRBV11-2 with TRBJ1-1; TRBD1 matches at 8 bases. Germline V gives CDR1 SGHAT, CDR2 FQNNGV. The CDR3 length is 14 residues. V was clipped by 5 bases and J by 4 bases; unmatched bases: 6. CDR3 sequence: CASSHPDRGTEAFF. The CDR3 region has the DNA TGTGCCAGCAGCCATCCCGACAGGGGCACTGAAGCTTTCTTT.